This T cell receptor beta chain was identified during a study of CD8 T cells in Susac syndrome. Regarding the study as a whole: It was acknowledged in the study that its TCR sequencing and HLA analysis involved a relatively small number of individuals.

Regarding this clonotype: Its specificity is not known.

From blood CD8+ and CD4+ T cells, TCR beta sequences were generated. RNA was extracted with the RNeasy kit, and a quantity of about 0.45 to 1 ug was reverse transcribed using random hexamers. An immunoSEQ multiplex PCR amplified TCR beta CDR3 over 54 Vbeta and 13 Jbeta. TCRdb reprocessed the immunoSEQ multiplex PCR reads via MiXCR and lists one record per CDR3 protein. The sample lists 150,000 to 200,000 distinct CDR3 sequences; around 93% were seen once. The sequence derives from a human donor in good health. The specimen was CD4+ T cells from PBMCs.

The CDR3 nucleotides are TGCGCCAGCAGCCCAACCCACGGAGGGGGGAACACCGGGGAGCTGTTTTTT. Protein: CASSPTHGGGNTGELFF. The chain combines TRBV5-1 with TRBJ2-2, with D perhaps TRBD1 or TRBD2 (6 bases each). Germline lookup yields CDR1 SGHRS and CDR2 YFSETQ. The CDR3 runs 17 residues. V was pared by 4 bases and J by 1 base, with 17 bases between.